The rows below give T cell receptor beta chains drawn from one sample of a study of spatial heterogeneity in lung cancer. Using its own MiXCR run on the 5' RACE reads, TCRdb lists one record per CDR3 protein. The table lists 20,000 to 30,000 distinct CDR3 sequences, approximately 9% of them singletons. The source was lung tumor tissue, collected at surgery. These receptors all come from a male donor with early-stage non-small cell lung cancer. Each CDR3 is given without its conserved first and last residue. The order of the fields is J gene, clone size, V gene, CDR3 protein. Clone size, where shown, is once, few, many, or a class for clones that have expanded.

J gene: TRBJ2-3
clone size: many
V gene: TRBV6-2/TRBV6-3
CDR3 protein: ATRRGGSTDTQY

J gene: TRBJ1-4
clone size: many
V gene: TRBV10-3
CDR3 protein: AISEGGGSGKLF

J gene: TRBJ2-1
clone size: few
V gene: TRBV18
CDR3 protein: ASSPPGDEQF

J gene: TRBJ2-3
clone size: few
V gene: TRBV7-9
CDR3 protein: ASSSAFVNTQY

J gene: TRBJ2-3
clone size: .
V gene: TRBV3-1
CDR3 protein: ASSPGVVADTQY

J gene: TRBJ2-5
clone size: many
V gene: TRBV4-2
CDR3 protein: ASSQDRGGHETQY

J gene: TRBJ2-7
clone size: .
V gene: TRBV6-5
CDR3 protein: ASSYGGNYEQY

J gene: TRBJ2-3
clone size: few
V gene: TRBV29-1
CDR3 protein: SVEGPGGTDTQY

J gene: TRBJ1-5
clone size: many
V gene: TRBV20-1
CDR3 protein: SALTGYGRGQPQH

J gene: TRBJ2-5
clone size: many
V gene: TRBV3-2
CDR3 protein: ASSQKTGQETQY

J gene: TRBJ1-3
clone size: few
V gene: TRBV3-1
CDR3 protein: ASSHGQASGNTIY

J gene: TRBJ2-2
clone size: .
V gene: TRBV5-1
CDR3 protein: ASSIDRGRGAGELF

J gene: TRBJ2-2
clone size: .
V gene: TRBV9
CDR3 protein: ASSVARTSVRTGELF

J gene: TRBJ1-1
clone size: many
V gene: TRBV11-2
CDR3 protein: ASSLEQGTEAF

J gene: TRBJ2-5
clone size: many
V gene: TRBV6-6
CDR3 protein: ASSSRELGTQY

J gene: TRBJ1-2
clone size: many
V gene: TRBV28
CDR3 protein: ASSSLTGGLLRGYT

J gene: TRBJ2-5
clone size: many
V gene: TRBV28
CDR3 protein: ASRYGVVRQETQY

J gene: TRBJ2-7
clone size: many
V gene: TRBV3-1
CDR3 protein: ASSHQRDYEQY

J gene: TRBJ2-3
clone size: .
V gene: TRBV5-1
CDR3 protein: ASSLAGTTDTQY

J gene: TRBJ2-4
clone size: many
V gene: TRBV10-3
CDR3 protein: AIITVSRKNIQY

J gene: TRBJ2-5
clone size: few
V gene: TRBV6-1
CDR3 protein: ASSSPGRGTETQY

J gene: TRBJ2-5
clone size: many
V gene: TRBV24-1
CDR3 protein: ATSEGETQY

J gene: TRBJ2-4
clone size: .
V gene: TRBV7-9
CDR3 protein: ASSSTGSWDIQY

J gene: TRBJ2-2
clone size: many
V gene: TRBV4-2
CDR3 protein: ASSPGGGAGELF

J gene: TRBJ1-5
clone size: many
V gene: TRBV28
CDR3 protein: ASSRDLQPQH

J gene: TRBJ2-7
clone size: .
V gene: TRBV4-1
CDR3 protein: ASSQSPGTANYEQY

J gene: TRBJ1-5
clone size: few
V gene: TRBV2
CDR3 protein: ASDLGVYQPQH

J gene: TRBJ2-3
clone size: many
V gene: TRBV29-1
CDR3 protein: SVRTALPEDTQY